The source of this TCR beta chain is a study of radiotherapy plus CTLA-4 blockade in lung cancer (dated by TCRdb to the late 2010s). Context from the whole study: Among the enrolled patients, about 19% had an objective response, and roughly 30% reached disease control. Summary of the overall study and its limitations: Early dynamic changes in blood T cell clones, together with increased serum interferon-beta after radiation, were reported as the strongest predictors of response. After treatment with radiotherapy and ipilimumab, TCR clones that came from tumors expanded in the peripheral blood.

Library preparation employed the immunoSEQ multiplex PCR assay. Entries here come from immuneACCESS through TCRdb and include only in-frame sequences with V and J called. Some clones fail to appear in such tables; in the studies checked, an unresolved V gene covers under half of the shortfall, and the cause of the remainder is unknown. This sample is represented by some 100,000 clones; over 80% of them were singletons. The ten biggest clones cover 13% to 15% of the sample. This clone was observed once. The antigen it binds to is not known. Per-base qualities were not stored, and no clone one base away is much larger. In this study, focal radiation therapy paired with CTLA-4 blockade (ipilimumab) was tested in patients who had chemo-refractory metastatic non-small-cell lung cancer. V trim: 3 bases; J trim: 0 bases; unmatched bases: 4. The CDR3, from cysteine to phenylalanine, totals 15 residues. Left in the record is the CDR3 DNA by itself, 45 bases read in frame from the first base. From a lookup of the germline V gene, CDR1 and CDR2 are SGHNT and YENEEA.

The V and J segments used are TRBV11-3 and TRBJ2-7, with 8 bases matching TRBD2. The material was peripheral blood, obtained from a patient treated with radiotherapy plus ipilimumab. This TCR derives from a human donor with non-small cell lung cancer that progressed on radiotherapy plus ipilimumab. The CDR3 is CASSFFSGNSYEQYF. The DNA reads TGTGCCAGCAGCTTCTTTAGCGGGAACTCCTACGAGCAGTACTTC. The CDR3 plus the reference TRBV11-3 and TRBJ2-7 genes for the other parts give the full variable domain: EAGVVQSPRYKIIEKKQPVAFWCNPISGHNTLYWYLQNLGQGPELLIRYENEEAVDDSQLPKDRFSAERLKGVDSTLKIQPAELGDSAVYLCASSFFSGNSYEQYFGPGTRLTVT.